The 27 T cell receptor beta chains given below trace back to one sample, sequenced in a study of technical replicates of blood from several donors. Sequencing used immunoSEQ multiplex PCR; TCRdb keeps in-frame clones, though not all of them. The data contain over 55,000 clones, 91% of them singletons. Source material: PBMCs. These receptors originate from a human donor in good health. Some clones in this sample may be carry-over from other donors' samples.

V and J are TRBV6-5 and TRBJ2-1, with TRBD2 as a possible D gene (5 bases). The CDR3 sequence is 15 residues long. V lost 7 bases, J lost 8 bases, and 21 bases lay in between. Looked up from germline, CDR1 is MNHEY and CDR2 is SVGAGI. The CDR3 here is CASTPLARGRDEQFF. DNA of the CDR3: TGTGCCAGCACCCCTTTGGCCCGGGGTAGAGATGAGCAGTTCTTC.

The rearrangement links TRBV15 to TRBJ2-7; maybe TRBD1 (7 bases). V lost 1 base, J lost 4 bases, and 17 bases lay in between. From germline, CDR1 is LNHNV and CDR2 YYDKDF (reference sequence). This CDR3 region has 16 residues. CDR3 sequence (DNA): TGTGCCACCAGCAGAGGTCAAGGAGGGGGCTGGTACGAGCAGTACTTC. Its translation is CATSRGQGGGWYEQYF.

V is TRBV7-6 and J is TRBJ2-1; TRBD2 matches 8 bases. CDR1 and CDR2 from the germline V gene are SGHVS and FNYEAQ. The trim removed 5 bases at V and 6 bases at J, leaving 18 bases unmatched. The CDR3 consists of 18 residues. The CDR3 spells CASSVISGGTIAFNEQFF. CDR3 sequence (DNA): TGTGCCAGCAGCGTGATAAGCGGGGGTACAATCGCTTTCAATGAGCAGTTCTTC.

The rearrangement uses TRBV4-2 and TRBJ2-7; TRBD1 matches at 10 bases. The germline V gene has CDR1 LGHNA and CDR2 YNFKEQ. CDR3 length: 14 residues. V trimming: 1 base; J trimming: 9 bases; junction bases outside the gene matches: 6. Here the CDR3 reads CASSQVGTGVVQYF. CDR3 nucleotides: TGTGCCAGCAGCCAAGTTGGGACAGGGGTAGTGCAGTACTTC.

This chain connects TRBV15 to TRBJ1-5; no definite D call. The CDR3 runs to 15 residues. Per the germline V gene, CDR1 is LNHNV and CDR2 is YYDKDF (reference sequence). The V end was cut by 0 bases, the J end by 0 bases, with 6 bases between. CDR3 DNA: TGTGCCACCAGCAGAGACACCTATAGCAATCAGCCCCAGCATTTT. Protein sequence: CATSRDTYSNQPQHF.

This chain's CDR3 is CASSLRSGGSSSTDTQYF. The CDR3 DNA is TGCGCCAGCAGCTTGCGGAGCGGGGGGTCCTCTAGCACAGATACGCAGTATTTT. V and J are TRBV5-1 and TRBJ2-3, with TRBD2 matching over 9 bases. Germline values: CDR1 SGHRS, CDR2 YFSETQ. After removal of 1 base from V and 0 bases from J, the junction contained 9 bases not matched to a gene. The CDR3 covers 18 residues.

The rearrangement links TRBV18 to TRBJ2-7, with a tentative D call TRBD1 (5 bases). Germline V CDR1 and CDR2: KGHSH, LQKENI. CDR3 length equals 13 residues. V dropped 3 bases and J dropped 2 bases, with 8 bases sitting between them. The CDR3 bases are TGTGCCAGCTCACCCACACAGGCCTACGAGCAGTACTTC. Translation gives CASSPTQAYEQYF. Together with reference TRBV18 and TRBJ2-7, the CDR3 gives the full variable domain: NAGVMQNPRHLVRRRGQEARLRCSPMKGHSHVYWYRQLPEEGLKFMVYLQKENIIDESGMPKERFSAEFPKEGPSILRIQQVVRGDSAAYFCASSPTQAYEQYFGPGTRLTVT.

This chain joins TRBV7-6 and TRBJ2-3; D perhaps matches TRBD2 (5 bases). Germline V gives CDR1 SGHVS, CDR2 FNYEAQ. Trimming took off 5 bases at V and 2 bases at J, with 14 bases between the two ends. CDR3 size: 15 residues. CDR3 nucleotides: TGTGCCAGCAGCCCCTCGACGGGATTCACAGATACGCAGTATTTT. Translated: CASSPSTGFTDTQYF.

The CDR3 reads CASSQVEGFEQYF. In nucleotides, the CDR3 is TGTGCCAGCAGCCAAGTGGAGGGTTTCGAGCAGTACTTC. This chain uses TRBV5-4 with TRBJ2-7; the D gene is possibly TRBD2 (6 bases). CDR1 is SGHNT and CDR2 is YYREEE in the germline V gene (reference sequence). With 4 bases removed from V and 6 bases from J, the gap between germline ends came to 14 bases. The CDR3 totals 13 residues.

The V call is TRBV7-2, the J call TRBJ2-5, with unresolved D. The CDR3 runs to 12 residues. Germline V gene sequence: CDR1 SGHTA, CDR2 FQGNSA. V lost 3 bases, J lost 5 bases, and 7 bases lay in between. The chain's CDR3 is CASSFSRETQYF. The CDR3 region has the DNA TGTGCCAGCAGCTTTTCCAGGGAGACCCAGTACTTC.

The chain has TRBV7-2 and TRBJ1-2; TRBD1 aligns across 7 bases. The CDR3 runs to 15 residues. Germline assignment: CDR1 SGHTA and CDR2 FQGNSA. V was clipped by 5 bases and J by 4 bases; unmatched bases: 10. As DNA, the CDR3 is TGTGCCAGCAGCGTCGACAGGGCCTATAGCTATGGCTACACCTTC. It codes for CASSVDRAYSYGYTF.

The chain has TRBV6-1 and TRBJ2-7; 9 bases line up with TRBD2. The J segment lost 1 base and the V segment lost 6 bases, leaving 4 bases of the junction unmatched. The CDR3 is made up of 14 amino acids. Germline CDR1 is MNHNS and CDR2 is SASEGT. The CDR3 sequence: CASRASGGSYEQYF. CDR3 bases: TGTGCCAGCAGAGCGAGCGGGGGGTCCTACGAGCAGTACTTC.

CDR3 in amino acids: CASSTRGGPYEQYF. Here the CDR3 DNA reads TGTGCCAGCAGTACCAGAGGGGGTCCCTACGAGCAGTACTTC. V is TRBV6-5 and J is TRBJ2-7; tentative D call: TRBD1 (6 bases). This CDR3 is built from 14 residues. With 5 bases removed from V and 2 bases from J, the gap between germline ends came to 13 bases. Germline V gene data show CDR1 as MNHEY and CDR2 as SVGAGI.

The chain links TRBV27 to TRBJ2-5; TRBD2 matches 10 bases. CDR3 size: 18 residues. The trim removed 5 bases at V and 5 bases at J, leaving 17 bases unmatched. In germline, CDR1 is MNHEY, CDR2 SMNVEV (reference sequence). DNA for the CDR3: TGTGCCAGCAGTATGAACCAGCGGGGGGGCGTTTTTCGGGAGACCCAGTACTTC. It translates to CASSMNQRGGVFRETQYF.

V gene TRBV7-3 combines with J gene TRBJ2-7; D is possibly TRBD1 (6 bases). V was trimmed by 3 bases and J by 3 bases, leaving 9 bases between them. The germline V gene has CDR1 SGHTA and CDR2 FQGTGA. The CDR3 runs 13 residues. The CDR3 DNA reads TGTGCCAGCAGCTTGGACAGTGACTACGAGCAGTACTTC. This encodes CASSLDSDYEQYF.

This chain connects TRBV30 to TRBJ1-1; D unresolved. Per the germline V gene, CDR1 is GTSNPN and CDR2 is SVGIG (reference sequence). Deletions cut 4 bases from V and 2 bases from J, with 11 bases between. This CDR3 has 13 amino acids. CDR3 DNA: TGTGCCTGGACTGAACGGGTTAACACTGAAGCTTTCTTT. This translates into CAWTERVNTEAFF.

This clone has only a few counts. The chain combines TRBV10-3 with TRBJ1-1, with no clear D. Germline values: CDR1 ENHRY, CDR2 SYGVKD. There are 12 residues in the CDR3. V was trimmed by 4 bases and J by 2 bases, leaving 5 bases between them. CDR3 DNA sequence: TGTGCCATCAGTGCTGTAAACACTGAAGCTTTCTTT. The encoded protein is CAISAVNTEAFF.

This clone was detected a few times. The chain combines TRBV5-1 with TRBJ2-1, with 11 bases fitting TRBD2. Germline trimming cut 5 bases from V and 4 bases from J; bases unmatched to any gene: 2. This CDR3 has 14 residues. Germline values: CDR1 SGHRS, CDR2 YFSETQ. DNA of the CDR3: TGCGCCAGCAGTACTAGCGGGGGTTACAATGAGCAGTTCTTC. Its translation: CASSTSGGYNEQFF.

V and J are TRBV6-6 and TRBJ1-2; D call uncertain. CDR3 size: 12 residues. The V end lost 6 bases, the J end lost 7 bases, and 12 bases lay between the germline ends. In germline, CDR1 is MNHNY, CDR2 SVGAGI (reference sequence). The CDR3 loop reads CASSSYSSGYTF. In DNA, the CDR3 is TGTGCCAGCAGCTCTTATTCGAGTGGCTACACCTTC.

The chain joins TRBV9 to TRBJ1-5; D might be TRBD1 (6 bases). The V gene lost 3 bases and the J gene lost 8 bases, with 12 bases spanning the gap. This CDR3 has 13 residues. Germline CDR1 reads SGDLS; CDR2 reads YYNGEE. The chain's CDR3 is CASSATGLEPQHF. For the CDR3, the DNA is TGTGCCAGCAGCGCAACAGGGTTGGAGCCCCAGCATTTT.

The chain links TRBV11-3 to TRBJ2-5, with 12 bases that match TRBD2. Looked up from germline, CDR1 is SGHNT and CDR2 is YENEEA. The CDR3 covers 16 residues. Losses at the gene ends were 5 bases for V and 2 bases for J; bases not matched to a gene: 6. This CDR3 is CASSPGLAGSQETQYF. The CDR3 DNA reads as TGTGCCAGCAGCCCAGGACTAGCGGGGAGTCAAGAGACCCAGTACTTC.

The chain recombines TRBV7-2 with TRBJ2-1; D might be TRBD2 (7 bases). V lost 1 base and J lost 9, with 25 bases in between. The germline gives CDR1 SGHTA, CDR2 FQGNSA. CDR3 length: 18 residues. CDR3 loop: CASSLVVWRGRGGSEQFF. The CDR3 bases are TGTGCCAGCAGCTTAGTAGTATGGCGGGGGCGAGGTGGGAGTGAGCAGTTCTTC.

This chain joins TRBV10-3 and TRBJ2-7; no definite D call. There are 12 residues in the CDR3. CDR1 is ENHRY and CDR2 is SYGVKD in the germline V gene. The ends were cut back, 4 bases at V and 1 base at J, with 5 bases in the middle. The CDR3 DNA reads as TGTGCCATCAGTGCTTCTTCCTACGAGCAGTACTTC. Protein: CAISASSYEQYF.

The chain combines TRBV11-1 with TRBJ2-1, with a possible D match to TRBD1 (5 bases). Per the germline V gene, CDR1 is SGHAT and CDR2 is FQDESV (reference sequence). Trimming cost V 0 bases and J 8 bases, with 17 bases left between them. The CDR3 is made up of 16 amino acids. As DNA, the CDR3 is TGTGCCAGCAGCTTAGCGCGGACACTAACTGGGTATGAGCAGTTCTTC. It yields the protein CASSLARTLTGYEQFF.

The chain links TRBV10-3 to TRBJ2-2; TRBD1 matches at 10 bases. Germline V gene lookup returns CDR1 ENHRY and CDR2 SYGVKD. Unmatched junction bases numbered 2, after V lost 4 bases and J lost 0 bases. There are 16 residues in the CDR3. DNA for the CDR3: TGTGCCATCAGTGGGGGACAGGGGACGAACACCGGGGAGCTGTTTTTT. It codes for CAISGGQGTNTGELFF.

The J gene is TRBJ2-7, the V gene TRBV2, with D unclear. There are 12 residues in the CDR3. The germline CDR1 and CDR2 sequences are SNHLY and FYNNEI. V lost 5 bases and J 2 bases, leaving 7 bases between the germline ends. CDR3 coding DNA: TGTGCCAGCAGTTTAACTACCTACGAGCAGTACTTC. This codes for CASSLTTYEQYF.

The rearrangement links TRBV11-3 to TRBJ2-5; 9 bases fit TRBD1. Germline CDR1 is SGHNT and CDR2 is YENEEA. The CDR3 spans 18 residues. Trimming cost V 7 bases and J 5 bases; bases outside gene matches: 20. The CDR3 loop reads CASILRPNRDRVRETQYF. The CDR3 DNA reads as TGTGCCAGCATCCTTAGGCCGAACCGGGACAGGGTGAGGGAGACCCAGTACTTC.